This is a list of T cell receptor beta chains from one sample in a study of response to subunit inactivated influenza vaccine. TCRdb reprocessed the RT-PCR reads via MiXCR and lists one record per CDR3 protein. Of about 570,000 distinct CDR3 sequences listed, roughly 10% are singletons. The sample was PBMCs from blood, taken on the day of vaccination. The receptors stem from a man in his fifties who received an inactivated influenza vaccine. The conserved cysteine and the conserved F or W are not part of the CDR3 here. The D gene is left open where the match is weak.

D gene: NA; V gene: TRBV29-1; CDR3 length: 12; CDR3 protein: SVRGLLSTDTQY
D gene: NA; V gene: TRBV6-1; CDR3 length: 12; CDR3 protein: ASRPGALSAEQY
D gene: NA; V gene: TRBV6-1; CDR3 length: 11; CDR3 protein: ASRERGSETQY
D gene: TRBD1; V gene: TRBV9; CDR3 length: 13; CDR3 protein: ASSADQGDGTEAF
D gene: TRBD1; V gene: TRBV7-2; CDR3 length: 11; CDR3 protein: ASSGQLNTEAF
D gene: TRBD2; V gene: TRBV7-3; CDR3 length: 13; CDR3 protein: ASSLLAGIYNEQF
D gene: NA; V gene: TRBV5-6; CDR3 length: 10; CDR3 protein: ASSFSVYEQF
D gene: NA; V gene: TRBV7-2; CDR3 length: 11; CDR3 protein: ASSLAGLYEQY
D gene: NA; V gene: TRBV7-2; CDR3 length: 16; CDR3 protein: ASSLAGRYRSGANVLT
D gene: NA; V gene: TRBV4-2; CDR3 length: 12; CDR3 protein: ASSQGYLRTFQY
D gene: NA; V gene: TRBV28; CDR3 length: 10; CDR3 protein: ASGVVTYEQY
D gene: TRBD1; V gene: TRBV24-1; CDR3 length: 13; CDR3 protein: ATSDINRGNNEQF
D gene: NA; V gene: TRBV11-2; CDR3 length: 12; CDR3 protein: ASSLSPGATEAF
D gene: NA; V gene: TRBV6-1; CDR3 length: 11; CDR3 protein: ASRTGRFVTQY
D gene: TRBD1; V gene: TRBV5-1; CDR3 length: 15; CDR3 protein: ASSHLTGAKGGYEQY
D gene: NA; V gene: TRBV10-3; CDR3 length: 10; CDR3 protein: AISGDDEKLF
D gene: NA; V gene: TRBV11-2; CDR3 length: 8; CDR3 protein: ASSGDEQY
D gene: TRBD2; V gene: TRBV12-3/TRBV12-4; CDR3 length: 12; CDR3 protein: ASSSSGTASTQY
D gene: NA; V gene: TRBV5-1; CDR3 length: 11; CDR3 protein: ASSIGLNTEAF
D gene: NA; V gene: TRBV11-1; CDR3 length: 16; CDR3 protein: ASTWSGGTPPGANVLT
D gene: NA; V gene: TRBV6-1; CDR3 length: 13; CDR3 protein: ASTKSGTFFETQY
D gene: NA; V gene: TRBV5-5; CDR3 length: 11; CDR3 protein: ASSFRDNSPLH
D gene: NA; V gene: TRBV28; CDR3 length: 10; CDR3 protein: ASREYNSPLH
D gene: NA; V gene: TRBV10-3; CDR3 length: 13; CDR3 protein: AISGAGDPPGTQY
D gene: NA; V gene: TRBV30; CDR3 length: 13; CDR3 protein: AWREQGSNTGELF
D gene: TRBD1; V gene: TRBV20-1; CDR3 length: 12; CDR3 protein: SARGGQGYNEQF
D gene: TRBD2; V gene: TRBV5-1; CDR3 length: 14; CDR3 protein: ASSLGPAGGHNEQF
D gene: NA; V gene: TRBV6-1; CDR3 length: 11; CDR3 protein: ASRGRENSPLH
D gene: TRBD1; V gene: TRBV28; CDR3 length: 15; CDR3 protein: ASSFSFWDRDSHEQF
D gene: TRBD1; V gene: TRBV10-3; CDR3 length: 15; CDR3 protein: AISERTGVGSYYEQY
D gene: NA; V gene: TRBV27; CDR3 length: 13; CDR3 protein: ASSLMGTSTDTQY
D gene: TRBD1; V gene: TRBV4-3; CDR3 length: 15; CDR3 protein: ASSRSPGQANTGELF
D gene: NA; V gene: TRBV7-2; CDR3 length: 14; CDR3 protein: ASSLQGSRNTGELF
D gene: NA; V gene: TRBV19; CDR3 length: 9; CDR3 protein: ASSMSKSAF
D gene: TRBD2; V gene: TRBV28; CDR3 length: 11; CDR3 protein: ASSLVEGRAPF
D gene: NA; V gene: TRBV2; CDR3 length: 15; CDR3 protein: ASSENWGLANTGELF
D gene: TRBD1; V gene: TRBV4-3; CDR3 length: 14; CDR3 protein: ASSQDMGQGGSPLH
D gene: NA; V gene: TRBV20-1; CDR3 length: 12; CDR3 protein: SARDRPGTDTQY
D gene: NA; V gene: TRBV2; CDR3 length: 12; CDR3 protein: ASMSGLGHNEQF
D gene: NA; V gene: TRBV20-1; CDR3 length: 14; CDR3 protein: SARGTLDLGSDTQY
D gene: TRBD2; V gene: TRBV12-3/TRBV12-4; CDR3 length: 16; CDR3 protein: ASNLRDAGGPSTDTQY